The present entry profiles one T cell receptor (beta chain) with its context. What it recognizes is unknown. Repertoires were generated with immunoSEQ multiplex PCR, while TCRdb's copy carries only in-frame clones and drops some. The sample lists almost 5,000 clones; roughly two thirds were seen once. The sample is drawn from a study of tumor-infiltrating lymphocytes in localized non-small cell lung cancer. General study findings and limits: Tumors had more T cell infiltration than uninvolved lung, per TCRbeta sequencing and CD3 counts.

Trimming removed 1 base from V and 0 bases from J, with 4 bases in between. Looked up from germline, CDR1 is SEHNR and CDR2 is FQNEAQ (reference sequence). CDR3 length: 14 residues. The chain employs TRBV7-9 and TRBJ1-3; D remains ambiguous. This clonotype was sampled from a human donor with non-small cell lung cancer. Sequenced material: lung tumor tissue. In DNA form, the CDR3 reads TGTGCCAGCAGCTTAGGGAGCTCTGGAAACACCATATATTTT. Translated: CASSLGSSGNTIYF.